The entry that follows covers one T cell receptor (beta chain) sequence. Its target is unknown. The sample belongs to a study of T-cell reconstitution after alpha-beta-depleted transplantation in children. Germline assignment: CDR1 SQVTM and CDR2 ANQGSEA. The CDR3 runs to 12 residues. Between the trimmed V and J ends, which lost 4 bases and 7 bases, there was a span of 11 bases. Study outcomes and limitations: T-cell counts and diversity were attributed mostly to newly produced T cells one year after transplant. Reportedly, only several hundred clones from non-depleted graft cells drove alpha-beta T-cell counts at about two months.

Unique molecular identifiers were incorporated into the prepared TCRbeta library. MiXCR, applied by TCRdb to the PCR reads, yields one record per CDR3 protein. Among fewer than 550,000 distinct CDR3 sequences listed, around 15% were seen once. This TCR was sampled from a boy younger than two who had a stem cell transplant for Wiskott-Aldrich syndrome, so the T cells may come from the graft donor. V usage is TRBV29-1 and J usage is TRBJ2-1, with unresolved D. The source material was PBMCs, mostly from graft donor cells, sampled 360 days after TCRalphabeta/CD19-depleted stem cell transplant. CDR3 protein: CSVVPNANEQFF. For the CDR3, the DNA is TGCAGCGTTGTACCGAACGCAAATGAGCAGTTCTTC.